This paragraph reports one T cell receptor beta chain. The antigen is not known. V was pared by 2 bases and J by 3 bases, with 8 bases between. Germline V gene sequence: CDR1 LGHNA, CDR2 YNFKEQ. The CDR3 runs 14 residues. These data come from a study of T cell responses to AZD1222 COVID-19 vaccine. Points from the study as a whole: Without day 14 samples, only post-peak T cell repertoires were studied.

Measured with immunoSEQ multiplex PCR; TCRdb has only the in-frame clones, and not every one. The sample shows around 100,000 clones, roughly 80% of them seen only once. The J gene is TRBJ1-3, the V gene TRBV4-2; D not certain. The receptor was derived from an adult in good health. Sequences were derived from peripheral blood, sampled on day 0 of AZD1222 vaccination. Written as DNA, the CDR3 is TGTGCCAGCAGCCAAACTGGGATTGGAAACACCATATATTTT. Translation: CASSQTGIGNTIYF.